This passage covers 26 T cell receptor beta chains from one sample sequenced in a study of cytomegalovirus exposure and HLA in healthy donors (dated by TCRdb to 2015 to 2018). Preparation of the library involved the immunoSEQ multiplex PCR assay. The multiplex PCR relied on a mix of 60 forward primers for TCR Vbeta segments and 13 reverse primers for TCR Jbeta segments. TCRdb mirrors the immuneACCESS table, restricted to in-frame sequences. Some clones are absent from its copies; in checked studies, under half trace to an unresolved V gene, and the reason for the others is unknown. The table for this sample lists about 120,000 clones; 70% to 80% of them were counted only once. Jointly, the top ten make up roughly 12% of the sample. The sequencing input was PBMCs. All receptors derive from a woman in her thirties or forties in good health and CMV-seropositive.

This clone was counted once. The genes are TRBV5-1 and TRBJ1-2, with 7 bases lining up with TRBD1. The J segment lost 4 bases and the V segment lost 4 bases, leaving 7 bases of the junction unmatched. Germline V gene sequence: CDR1 SGHRS, CDR2 YFSETQ. The CDR3 has 14 residues. The CDR3 DNA follows: TGCGCCAGCAGCGCGACAGGGATGCCCTATGGCTACACCTTC. Translated: CASSATGMPYGYTF.

The V and J genes are TRBV5-6 and TRBJ1-2; D gene ambiguous. CDR3 length: 16 residues. Trimming removed 0 bases at V and 2 bases at J, with 14 bases between. Germline V lookup: CDR1 SGHDT, CDR2 YYEEEE. CDR3 sequence: CASSLAAGLGNYGYTF. In DNA form, the CDR3 reads TGTGCCAGCAGCTTGGCAGCGGGGTTGGGAAACTATGGCTACACCTTC.

This chain connects TRBV7-8 to TRBJ2-7; no reliable D call. Germline V gene data show CDR1 as SGHVS and CDR2 as FQNEAQ. This CDR3 spans 12 amino acids. Trimming cost V 4 bases and J 3 bases, with 7 bases left between them. This chain's CDR3 is CASSSSFYEQYF. In nucleotides, the CDR3 is TGTGCCAGCAGCTCCAGTTTCTACGAGCAGTACTTC.

Only a few counts were recorded for this clone. J is TRBJ2-6 and V is TRBV7-2; D is possibly TRBD1 (5 bases). This CDR3 comprises 15 residues. Trimming shortened V by 2 bases and J by 4 bases, and 9 bases separated the two germline ends. The germline CDR1 and CDR2 sequences are SGHTA and FQGNSA. The CDR3, as DNA: TGTGCCAGCAGCTTACAGGGCACAGGGGCCAACGTCCTGACTTTC. This encodes CASSLQGTGANVLTF.

V is TRBV6-5 and J is TRBJ1-2, with a weak D call TRBD1 (5 bases). The CDR3 covers 16 residues. Germline loops: CDR1 MNHEY, CDR2 SVGAGI. Between the trimmed V and J ends, which lost 1 base and 3 bases, there was a span of 15 bases. The CDR3 DNA sequence: TGTGCCAGCAGTTACTTTAGACAGACCACATACTATGGCTACACCTTC. Translating gives CASSYFRQTTYYGYTF.

V and J are TRBV5-1 and TRBJ1-2; D call uncertain. The germline CDR1 and CDR2 sequences are SGHRS and YFSETQ. CDR3 length: 15 amino acids. Deletions cut 0 bases from V and 8 bases from J, with 17 bases between. CDR3 residues: CASSLVPQGPGGYTF. The CDR3 coding sequence is TGCGCCAGCAGCTTGGTCCCTCAAGGGCCGGGGGGCTACACCTTC.

This clone was seen more than once but under ten times. The V call is TRBV6-5, the J call TRBJ1-1; the D is unclear. V lost 0 bases and J 0 bases, leaving 11 bases between the germline ends. Germline values: CDR1 MNHEY, CDR2 SVGAGI. The CDR3 has 16 residues. CDR3 DNA: TGTGCCAGCAGTTACTCCCTAACAGTATTGAACACTGAAGCTTTCTTT. This gives the protein CASSYSLTVLNTEAFF.

V usage is TRBV7-2 and J usage is TRBJ2-5, with 14 positions matching TRBD2. This CDR3 has 17 residues. The germline CDR1 and CDR2 sequences are SGHTA and FQGNSA. V shed 5 bases, J shed 5 bases, and the junction held 10 bases outside the gene matches. The CDR3: CASSPGTSGGPGETQYF. The CDR3 DNA sequence: TGTGCCAGCAGCCCTGGGACTAGCGGGGGACCTGGGGAGACCCAGTACTTC.

J is TRBJ1-1 and V is TRBV10-3, with D possibly TRBD1 on 5 matching bases. CDR3 length: 13 residues. The V end was cut by 7 bases, the J end by 1 base, with 10 bases between. Germline V gives CDR1 ENHRY, CDR2 SYGVKD. The CDR3 is CAINKQENTEAFF. The CDR3 DNA reads TGTGCCATCAACAAACAGGAGAACACTGAAGCTTTCTTT.

Of note for this clone: At one end, the junction sequence differs from germline, possibly due to a read error. The J gene is TRBJ1-6, the V gene TRBV7-9; no firm D call. This CDR3 region has 12 residues. The germline CDR1 and CDR2 sequences are SEHNR and FQNEAQ (reference sequence). The CDR3 sequence is CSSSLEGAPLHF. The DNA of the CDR3 is TGTTCCAGCAGCTTAGAAGGAGCACCCCTCCACTTT.

V gene TRBV28 combines with J gene TRBJ2-7; 7 bases are a match to TRBD1. CDR1 and CDR2 from the germline V gene are MDHEN and SYDVKM. The CDR3 consists of 15 residues. The V segment lost 3 bases and the J segment 1 base; nucleotides outside the gene matches: 6. Here the CDR3 DNA reads TGTGCCAGCAGTTTGGGAGACAGGGTGTCCTACGAGCAGTACTTC. It is translated as CASSLGDRVSYEQYF.

J is TRBJ2-1 and V is TRBV7-2; D is unresolved. Trimming pared 6 bases from V and 4 bases from J, leaving 4 bases between. Germline loops: CDR1 SGHTA, CDR2 FQGNSA. There are 11 residues in the CDR3. CDR3 DNA: TGTGCCAGCAGAGCGTACAATGAGCAGTTCTTC. This codes for CASRAYNEQFF.

The chain links TRBV30 to TRBJ2-1; 12 bases align to TRBD2. The germline gives CDR1 GTSNPN, CDR2 SVGIG (reference sequence). J was trimmed by 0 bases and V by 3 bases; bases with no gene match: 12. The CDR3 sequence is 19 residues long. CDR3 in amino acids: CAWSTKGLAGGRSYNEQFF. The CDR3 region has the DNA TGTGCCTGGAGCACTAAGGGGCTAGCGGGGGGGCGCTCCTACAATGAGCAGTTCTTC.

This sequence joins TRBV30 and TRBJ1-1; the D gene is possibly TRBD1 (5 bases). Germline V gives CDR1 GTSNPN, CDR2 SVGIG (reference sequence). This CDR3 has 11 residues. Between the trimmed V and J ends, which lost 3 bases and 7 bases, there was a span of 9 bases. CDR3 sequence reads: CAWSPGLEAFF. The DNA of the CDR3 is TGTGCCTGGAGCCCAGGGCTTGAAGCTTTCTTT. Variable domain in full (rest from reference TRBV30 and TRBJ1-1): SQTIHQWPATLVQPVGSPLSLECTVEGTSNPNLYWYRQAAGRGLQLLFYSVGIGQISSEVPQNLSASRPQDRQFILSSKKLLLSDSGFYLCAWSPGLEAFFGQGTRLTVV.

The table lists this clone with a few counts. J is TRBJ2-1 and V is TRBV16; 7 nucleotides match TRBD2. The CDR3 is made up of 13 amino acids. Per the germline V gene, CDR1 is KGHSY and CDR2 is FQNENV. Trimming at V came to 3 bases and at J to 9 bases, leaving 5 bases not matched to a gene. CDR3 loop: CASSQGRGSEQFF. The CDR3 DNA reads as TGTGCCAGCAGCCAGGGGAGGGGCAGTGAGCAGTTCTTC. The full variable domain, rest sourced from reference TRBV16 and TRBJ2-1, is GEEVAQTPKHLVRGEGQKAKLYCAPIKGHSYVFWYQQVLKNEFKFLISFQNENVFDETGMPKERFSAKCLPNSPCSLEIQATKLEDSAVYFCASSQGRGSEQFFGPGTRLTVL.

This clone was seen only once. The chain carries TRBV4-1 and TRBJ1-1; no definite D call. The CDR3 is 14 amino acids. Germline V gene sequence: CDR1 MGHRA, CDR2 YSYEKL. V lost 1 base to trimming and J lost 7 bases, with 13 bases between them. For the CDR3, the DNA is TGCGCCAGCAGCCAAGTTGGGCAGGCCGTTGAAGCTTTCTTT. It codes for CASSQVGQAVEAFF.

The table lists this clone with a few counts. The chain is built from TRBV6-5 and TRBJ2-1; 9 nucleotides match TRBD1. Germline trimming cut 6 bases from V and 7 bases from J; bases unmatched to any gene: 4. The germline V gene encodes CDR1 MNHEY and CDR2 SVGAGI. The CDR3 runs to 13 residues. CDR3 coding DNA: TGTGCCAGCAGAAACAGGGGGCTGAATGAGCAGTTCTTC. Its translation is CASRNRGLNEQFF.

This clone was seen only once. The chain joins TRBV5-6 to TRBJ2-7, with 11 bases fitting TRBD2. V trimming: 2 bases; J trimming: 2 bases; junction bases outside the gene matches: 9. Germline values: CDR1 SGHDT, CDR2 YYEEEE. The CDR3 length is 17 residues. The CDR3: CASSFGLAGGTPYEQYF. DNA for the CDR3: TGTGCCAGCAGCTTCGGTCTAGCGGGGGGTACCCCCTACGAGCAGTACTTC.

CDR3 sequence: CASSASGTVKETQYF. CDR3 nucleotide sequence: TGTGCCAGCAGCGCCTCCGGGACAGTCAAAGAGACCCAGTACTTC. This rearrangement joins TRBV7-7 to TRBJ2-5; 7 bases match TRBD1. The J segment lost 3 bases and the V segment lost 5 bases, leaving 9 bases of the junction unmatched. This CDR3 is built from 15 residues. Germline loops: CDR1 SSHAT, CDR2 FNYEAQ (reference sequence).

This clone was detected a few times. CDR3 sequence: CASRISGGHQPQHF. For the CDR3, the DNA is TGTGCCAGCAGGATTTCAGGGGGGCATCAGCCCCAGCATTTT. The rearrangement joins TRBV6-6 to TRBJ1-5; 7 bases fit TRBD1. The CDR3 is made up of 14 amino acids. After removal of 6 bases from V and 5 bases from J, the junction contained 7 bases not matched to a gene. Germline values: CDR1 MNHNY, CDR2 SVGAGI (reference sequence).

The V gene is TRBV2, the J gene TRBJ1-4; D is possibly TRBD1 (6 bases). The CDR3 loop spans 13 amino acids. Trimming removed 3 bases from V and 4 bases from J, with 6 bases in between. From germline, CDR1 is SNHLY and CDR2 FYNNEI. The CDR3 nucleotides are TGTGCCAGCAGTGAGGGACATAATGAAAAACTGTTTTTT. This encodes CASSEGHNEKLFF.

The chain recombines TRBV6-5 with TRBJ2-2, with 8 nucleotides matching TRBD1. CDR1 and CDR2 (germline): MNHEY, SVGAGI. The CDR3 has 15 amino acids. Trimming took 7 bases from V and 7 from J; bases not matched to a gene: 11. CDR3 sequence reads: CASTQGNRGDGELFF. The CDR3 region has the DNA TGTGCCAGCACCCAGGGCAACAGGGGGGACGGGGAGCTGTTTTTT.

J is TRBJ2-7 and V is TRBV19, with D unclear. The CDR3 is 13 amino acids. Germline values: CDR1 LNHDA, CDR2 SQIVND (reference sequence). Trimming removed 6 bases at V and 2 bases at J, with 11 bases between. The CDR3 sequence is CASRPGPPYEQYF. As DNA, the CDR3 is TGTGCCAGTAGGCCGGGTCCTCCCTACGAGCAGTACTTC.

The chain recombines TRBV5-4 with TRBJ1-1; no reliable D call. There are 11 residues in the CDR3. Germline V lookup: CDR1 SGHNT, CDR2 YYREEE (reference sequence). Trimming shortened V by 4 bases and J by 3 bases, and 4 bases separated the two germline ends. CDR3 nucleotide sequence: TGTGCCAGCAGCCTGTACACTGAAGCTTTCTTT. Its translation is CASSLYTEAFF.

J is TRBJ2-1 and V is TRBV6-1; 10 bases fit TRBD2. Looked up from germline, CDR1 is MNHNS and CDR2 is SASEGT. The CDR3 is made up of 13 amino acids. With V trimmed by 11 bases and J by 8 bases, 9 bases remained unmatched. This CDR3 reads CAVKSGGEDEQFF. The DNA for the CDR3 is TGTGCCGTTAAAAGCGGGGGGGAAGATGAGCAGTTCTTC.

This chain connects TRBV30 to TRBJ2-2; D might be TRBD1 (6 bases). The germline gives CDR1 GTSNPN, CDR2 SVGIG (reference sequence). This CDR3 contains 15 residues. V lost 2 bases and J 7 bases, leaving 17 bases between the germline ends. Here the CDR3 reads CAWSRGTTLVGELFF. CDR3 nucleotides: TGTGCCTGGAGTCGAGGGACAACCTTGGTCGGGGAGCTGTTTTTT.